These 19 T cell receptor beta chains originate from one sample sequenced in a study of PD-L1 blockade in urothelial cancer (TCRdb year 2017). Library method: the immunoSEQ multiplex PCR assay. TCRdb's version of the immuneACCESS table is confined to in-frame rearrangements and falls short of the full clone set. An unresolved V gene accounts for under half of the shortfall where checked; the remainder is of unknown origin. Across this sample there are about 86,000 clones, with around 85% seen only once. Together, the top ten hold roughly an eighth of the sample. This sample's time point label indicates: pretreatment peripheral blood. This specimen was PBMCs, taken around atezolizumab (anti-PD-L1) treatment. The receptors were sampled from a man in his 60s with urothelial cancer.

The V and J genes are TRBV30 and TRBJ2-2; 7 bases match TRBD1. V dropped 5 bases and J dropped 4; count of bases not matched to a gene: 7. CDR1 and CDR2 (germline): GTSNPN, SVGIG (reference sequence). This CDR3 has 14 residues. The CDR3 protein is CAWGLGQSTGELFF. In DNA, the CDR3 is TGTGCCTGGGGTCTGGGACAGAGCACCGGGGAGCTGTTTTTT.

The J gene is TRBJ1-2, the V gene TRBV6-1; the D gene is possibly TRBD1 (6 bases). Germline V gene data show CDR1 as MNHNS and CDR2 as SASEGT. Trimming left V 6 bases short and J 8 bases short, with 16 bases between. The CDR3 has 13 amino acids. CDR3 DNA sequence: TGTGCCAGCAGCACGAGGGGGGGTAGGGGCTACACCTTC. It translates to CASSTRGGRGYTF.

The gene calls are TRBV10-2 and TRBJ2-5, with no clear D. Germline lookup yields CDR1 WSHSY and CDR2 SAAADI. V dropped 6 bases and J dropped 5 bases, with 13 bases sitting between them. The CDR3 runs to 13 residues. Here the CDR3 reads CASRIDHGETQYF. The DNA for the CDR3 is TGCGCCAGCAGGATCGATCACGGGGAGACCCAGTACTTC.

This clone was counted a single time. The chain combines TRBV10-2 with TRBJ2-2, with D possibly matching TRBD2 (6 bases). The CDR3 is 18 residues long. V was clipped by 1 base and J by 0 bases, with 15 bases between them. CDR1 is WSHSY and CDR2 is SAAADI in the germline V gene. The CDR3 DNA reads as TGCGCCAGCAGTGAGTACGGGGGAACTTACCCGAACACCGGGGAGCTGTTTTTT. Amino acid sequence: CASSEYGGTYPNTGELFF.

The chain has TRBV18 and TRBJ1-1; 8 nucleotides align to TRBD1. Germline V gene sequence: CDR1 KGHSH, CDR2 LQKENI. The CDR3 has 16 residues. J was trimmed by 5 bases and V by 1 base; bases with no gene match: 9. CDR3 coding DNA: TGTGCCAGCTCACCACTCCTGACAGGGGCAGGGACTGAAGCTTTCTTT. Translating it yields CASSPLLTGAGTEAFF.

The rearrangement joins TRBV25-1 to TRBJ1-2; D remains ambiguous. The length of the CDR3 is 15 residues. V shed 5 bases and J shed 4 bases, with 17 bases lying between them. CDR1 and CDR2 (germline): MGHDK, SYGVNS. The CDR3: CASSKELGSVYGYTF. The CDR3 nucleotides are TGTGCCAGCAGTAAGGAACTAGGATCCGTCTATGGCTACACCTTC.

Remarks on this clone: An end of the junction differs from the germline gene, which may be a read error. This chain links TRBV7-3 with TRBJ1-1; no definite D call. CDR1 and CDR2 from the germline V gene are SGHTA and FQGTGA. The CDR3 extends over 13 amino acids. CDR3 in amino acids: CATSFGGNTEAFF. CDR3 bases: TGTGCCACCAGCTTCGGCGGGAACACTGAAGCTTTCTTT.

V is TRBV18 and J is TRBJ1-3; TRBD1 is a possible D gene (6 bases). Trimming pared 3 bases from V and 8 bases from J, leaving 14 bases between. The CDR3 is 14 amino acids. The germline CDR1 and CDR2 sequences are KGHSH and LQKENI. CDR3 bases: TGTGCCAGCTCACCGATGATACAGGGCTACACCATATATTTT. Translated, it gives CASSPMIQGYTIYF.

The rearrangement links TRBV6-6 to TRBJ1-4; D perhaps matches TRBD1 (6 bases). Germline CDR1 and CDR2: MNHNY and SVGAGI (reference sequence). The CDR3 sequence is 12 residues long. V lost 8 bases and J lost 8, with 12 bases in between. As DNA, the CDR3 is TGTGCCAGCGTGGGGGCTCAGGAAAAACTGTTTTTT. Translated: CASVGAQEKLFF.

The rearrangement links TRBV5-4 to TRBJ1-6, with 12 bases that match TRBD1. CDR3 size: 15 residues. Germline lookup yields CDR1 SGHNT and CDR2 YYREEE (reference sequence). Losses at the gene ends were 4 bases for V and 7 bases for J; bases not matched to a gene: 3. The CDR3 loop is CASSGDRGQNSPLHF. The CDR3 nucleotides read TGTGCCAGCAGCGGGGACAGGGGGCAAAATTCACCCCTCCACTTT. Drawing the rest from reference TRBV5-4 and TRBJ1-6, the complete variable domain is ETGVTQSPTHLIKTRGQQVTLRCSSQSGHNTVSWYQQALGQGPQFIFQYYREEENGRGNFPPRFSGLQFPNYSSELNVNALELDDSALYLCASSGDRGQNSPLHFGNGTRLTVT.

The rearrangement joins TRBV11-3 to TRBJ1-3, with 8 bases aligning to TRBD1. J lost 0 bases, V lost 6 bases, and 10 bases had no gene match. The length of the CDR3 is 17 residues. The germline CDR1 and CDR2 sequences are SGHNT and YENEEA. CDR3 sequence reads: CASRGDRGSYSGNTIYF. For the CDR3, the DNA is TGTGCCAGCAGGGGTGACAGGGGTTCGTACTCTGGAAACACCATATATTTT.

This clone has at least ten counts. This chain joins TRBV4-1 and TRBJ1-2; weak D call: TRBD1 (5 bases). Deletions cut 0 bases from V and 7 bases from J, with 27 bases between. The CDR3 is made up of 19 amino acids. Germline CDR1 is MGHRA and CDR2 is YSYEKL. The CDR3 here is CASSQDLTHGTRAGTGYTF. The CDR3 nucleotides read TGCGCCAGCAGCCAAGATTTAACCCACGGGACGAGAGCGGGGACTGGCTACACCTTC.

The chain links TRBV7-6 to TRBJ2-5, with D possibly TRBD2 on 5 matching bases. Trimming shortened V by 4 bases and J by 0 bases, and 6 bases separated the two germline ends. The CDR3 contains 13 residues. Germline V gene lookup returns CDR1 SGHVS and CDR2 FNYEAQ. CDR3 nucleotide sequence: TGTGCCAGCAGCTACGGGGACCAAGAGACCCAGTACTTC. It encodes CASSYGDQETQYF. Full variable domain (outside the CDR3, taken from reference TRBV7-6 and TRBJ2-5): GAGVSQSPRYKVTKRGQDVALRCDPISGHVSLYWYRQALGQGPEFLTYFNYEAQQDKSGLPNDRFSAERPEGSISTLTIQRTEQRDSAMYRCASSYGDQETQYFGPGTRLLVL.

The genes are TRBV6-5 and TRBJ2-2; 10 nucleotides line up with TRBD2. Germline trimming cut 7 bases from V and 1 base from J; bases unmatched to any gene: 3. CDR3 size: 15 residues. Germline CDR1 is MNHEY and CDR2 is SVGAGI. As DNA, the CDR3 is TGTGCCAGCACTACTAGCGGGGTGAACACCGGGGAGCTGTTTTTT. Its translation: CASTTSGVNTGELFF.

This chain joins TRBV30 and TRBJ1-4; 9 bases are a match to TRBD1. The CDR3 spans 19 residues. The V gene end was trimmed by 7 bases and the J gene end by 0 bases; junction bases not matched to a gene: 18. Germline CDR1 is GTSNPN and CDR2 is SVGIG (reference sequence). Here the CDR3 DNA reads TGTGCCTTATCAGCGGGACAGGGAATTTTCAAAGCAACTAATGAAAAACTGTTTTTT. Translated: CALSAGQGIFKATNEKLFF.

This chain uses TRBV29-1 with TRBJ2-5; maybe TRBD1 (5 bases). The CDR3 consists of 13 residues. CDR1 and CDR2 (germline): SQVTM, ANQGSEA. Trimming cost V 4 bases and J 10 bases, with 19 bases left between them. The CDR3 nucleotides read TGCAGCGTTGTAATAGGGGCGGCAGAAGTCCAGTACTTC. Protein: CSVVIGAAEVQYF. Full variable domain (outside the CDR3, taken from reference TRBV29-1 and TRBJ2-5): SAVISQKPSRDICQRGTSLTIQCQVDSQVTMMFWYRQQPGQSLTLIATANQGSEATYESGFVIDKFPISRPNLTFSTLTVSNMSPEDSSIYLCSVVIGAAEVQYFGPGTRLLVL.

J is TRBJ1-5 and V is TRBV6-5; no reliable D call. There are 11 residues in the CDR3. The V and J ends lost 6 bases and 5 bases respectively, with 5 bases between them. The V gene's germline CDR1 is MNHEY and CDR2 SVGAGI. As DNA, the CDR3 is TGTGCCAGCAGCACTCATCAGCCCCAGCATTTT. Protein product: CASSTHQPQHF.

The chain couples TRBV19 to TRBJ1-5; perhaps TRBD1 as D (6 bases). The V gene lost 6 bases and the J gene lost 7 bases, with 13 bases spanning the gap. CDR1 and CDR2 (germline): LNHDA, SQIVND (reference sequence). The CDR3 runs to 13 residues. The DNA for the CDR3 is TGTGCCAGTAGCCACAGGGAGTTACAGCCCCAGCATTTT. The encoded protein is CASSHRELQPQHF.

The gene calls are TRBV29-1 and TRBJ2-7; 8 nucleotides agree with TRBD2. This CDR3 is built from 15 residues. Germline V gene sequence: CDR1 SQVTM, CDR2 ANQGSEA. The junction had 8 bases not matched to a gene; V was cut back by 2 bases and J by 2 bases. In DNA form, the CDR3 reads TGCAGCGTTGAATTGGTAGCGGGGCGTACCTACGAGCAGTACTTC. Translated, it gives CSVELVAGRTYEQYF.